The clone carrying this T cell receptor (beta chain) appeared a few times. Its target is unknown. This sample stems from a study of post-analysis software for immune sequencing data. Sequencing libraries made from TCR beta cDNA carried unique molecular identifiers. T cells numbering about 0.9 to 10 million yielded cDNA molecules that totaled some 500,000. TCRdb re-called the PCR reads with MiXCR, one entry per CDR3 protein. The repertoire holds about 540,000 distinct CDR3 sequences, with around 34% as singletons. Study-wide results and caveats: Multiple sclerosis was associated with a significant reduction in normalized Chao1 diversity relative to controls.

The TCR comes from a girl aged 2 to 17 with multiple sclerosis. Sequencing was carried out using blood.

The CDR3 DNA reads as TGTGCCAGCATCCAGGGACAGGGGAATCAGCCCCAGCATTTT. The encoded protein is CASIQGQGNQPQHF. The rearrangement joins TRBV6-1 to TRBJ1-5; 10 bases agree with TRBD1. J gave up 4 bases and V 7 bases, and 4 bases lay outside the gene matches. The CDR3 is made up of 14 amino acids. Germline V CDR1 and CDR2: MNHNS, SASEGT.